These T cell receptor beta chains were read from a single sample in a study of blood T cell repertoires in COVID-19. Here immunoSEQ multiplex PCR was the method, and the copy in TCRdb shows in-frame clones only, minus some. The sample yields 95,000 to 110,000 clones, 80% to 90% seen once. The sample was peripheral blood. These receptors were obtained from a human donor in a cohort sampled during active COVID-19. Both conserved end residues are part of each CDR3. Fields, in order: V gene, J gene, clone size, D gene, CDR3 DNA, CDR3 protein. A D gene is named only where the DNA matches it firmly. A row's size may be missing; if present it is once, few, many or a size class.

TRBV14,TRBJ1-1,NA,NA,TGTGCCAGCAGCCCAGGAGGGGGGGGGCTCCTCCGGAACACTGAAGCTTTCTTT,CASSPGGGGLLRNTEAFF
TRBV6-5,TRBJ2-7,NA,TRBD1,TGTGCCAGCAGCACCGGGACAGGTTCTTTTAAGCAGTACTTC,CASSTGTGSFKQYF
TRBV28,TRBJ2-7,few,TRBD2,TGTGCCAGCAGTGGCCGTCGGGGGGTCGCCTACGAGCAGTACTTC,CASSGRRGVAYEQYF
TRBV5-1,TRBJ2-7,NA,TRBD1,TGCGCCAGCAGCACCGGACAGGGAATAAGCTCCTACGAGCAGTACTTC,CASSTGQGISSYEQYF
TRBV5-1,TRBJ1-3,NA,NA,TGCGCCAGCTCTGTTAGCCTCGCTGGAAACACCATATATTTT,CASSVSLAGNTIYF
TRBV6-5,TRBJ2-7,NA,TRBD2,TGTGCCAGCAGTTCCCGTTTAGCGGGGGGCTACGAGCAGTACTTC,CASSSRLAGGYEQYF
TRBV5-6,TRBJ2-7,NA,TRBD1,TGTGCCAGCAGCTCGGAGACAGGGCCCTACGAGCAGTACTTC,CASSSETGPYEQYF
TRBV19,TRBJ1-5,many,TRBD1,TGTGCCACCAAGGGACAGAGCAATCAGCCCCAGCATTTT,CATKGQSNQPQHF
TRBV25-1,TRBJ1-1,NA,TRBD1,TGTGCCAGCAGCCGGACAGGGAACACTGAAGCTTTCTTT,CASSRTGNTEAFF
TRBV5-1,TRBJ2-2,NA,NA,TGCGCCAGCAGCTTGACACCAACCCAGGCCGGGGAGCTGTTTTTT,CASSLTPTQAGELFF
TRBV9,TRBJ2-7,NA,TRBD1,TGTGCCAGCAGCGCATCTCTGACAGGGTTCGACGAGCAGTACTTC,CASSASLTGFDEQYF
TRBV4-2,TRBJ2-6,NA,TRBD1,TGTGCCAGCAGCCAAGATTTTACAGGGGGCGGAAATAGATGGGCCAACGTCCTGACTTTC,CASSQDFTGGGNRWANVLTF
TRBV5-1,TRBJ2-2,NA,NA,TGCGCCAGCAGCGGACACAGGGTGCCCGGGGAGCTGTTTTTT,CASSGHRVPGELFF
TRBV10-2,TRBJ1-2,NA,NA,TGCGCCAGCATGGAACTACAGGGCGAGACCTATGGCTACACCTTC,CASMELQGETYGYTF
TRBV18,TRBJ1-6,NA,NA,TGTGCCAGCTCACTAACCGGGACTGATAATTCACCCCTCCACTTT,CASSLTGTDNSPLHF
TRBV5-1,TRBJ2-7,NA,TRBD1,TGCGCCAGCAGCCAACGGACAGGGATGGACGAGCAGTACTTC,CASSQRTGMDEQYF
TRBV12-5,TRBJ2-3,NA,NA,TGTGCTAGCTGCTGGCGGGAAAGCACAGATACGCAGTATTTT,CASCWRESTDTQYF
TRBV4-3,TRBJ2-7,NA,NA,TGCGCCAGCAGCCAAGATCAACGGGAGCCCTACGAGCAGTACTTC,CASSQDQREPYEQYF
TRBV25-1,TRBJ2-7,NA,NA,TGTGCCAGCTCTGAACGGGCTAGCGAAGCCTACGAGCAGTACTTC,CASSERASEAYEQYF
TRBV27,TRBJ1-2,NA,TRBD1,TGTGCCAGCAGTTTCCCCGACAGGGAAGGCTACACCTTC,CASSFPDREGYTF
TRBV24-1,TRBJ2-7,NA,NA,TGTGCCACCAGTGATCCCCCTGGAGCCTACGAGCAGTACTTC,CATSDPPGAYEQYF
TRBV7-2,TRBJ2-4,NA,TRBD2,TGTGCCAGCAGCTTACTAGCGGTGTTAGCCAAAAACATTCAGTACTTC,CASSLLAVLAKNIQYF
TRBV6-5,TRBJ2-5,NA,TRBD1,TGTGCCAGCAAATCAAGGGACAGGGTCGGAGAGACCCAGTACTTC,CASKSRDRVGETQYF
TRBV12-3/TRBV12-4,TRBJ1-6,NA,NA,TGTGCCAGCACCACACCTTATAATTCACCCCTCCACTTT,CASTTPYNSPLHF
TRBV27,TRBJ1-1,NA,NA,TGTGCCAGCAGTTTACGGGGTGGGCGCCCCATAGGGACTGAAGCTTTCTTT,CASSLRGGRPIGTEAFF